This T cell receptor (beta chain) was identified during a study of Ad26.COV2.S vaccination and SARS-CoV-2 variants. Looking at the study overall: Among those in the COV1001 Ad26.COV2.S trial arm was the donor.

As to treatment: roughly 18 received Ad26.COV2.S at low or high dose, single or two shots; about 5 received placebo; per-sample allocation not given. Material that was analyzed had been drawn on day 63 after the first vaccine or placebo injection. Remarks on this clone: The antigen remains unidentified.

Study findings and constraints: Vaccine recipients and placebo recipients showed similar non-spike TCR breadth.

This CDR3 region has 13 residues. CDR1 SEHNR and CDR2 FQNEAQ come from the germline V gene (reference sequence). V shed 1 base and J shed 4 bases, with 6 bases lying between them. The assay was immunoSEQ multiplex PCR, and TCRdb's table has in-frame clones only and misses some. The sample has 300,000 to 350,000 clones; about 90% are singletons. The chain recombines TRBV7-9 with TRBJ2-3; D possibly corresponds to TRBD2 (6 bases). The sequencing used peripheral blood, collected in a trial of Ad26.COV2.S vaccine versus placebo. This TCR came from a person aged 18-60 years who received the Ad26.COV2.S COVID-19 vaccine or a placebo. DNA for the CDR3: TGTGCCAGCAGCTTAGGGGGGGCAGATACGCAGTATTTT. Protein: CASSLGGADTQYF.